This TCR beta chain is from a study of regulatory T cells in long-lasting Graves disease. The V and J ends lost 3 bases and 2 bases, in that order; junction bases with no gene match: 4. Germline CDR1 and CDR2: SGHDT and YYEEEE. CDR3 length: 15 amino acids. With iRepertoire HTBI primers and Arm-PCR of CDR3 regions, TCR beta libraries were built. In TCRdb, the multiplex PCR reads were re-called with MiXCR into one record per CDR3 protein. Of over 500,000 distinct CDR3 sequences listed, 15% to 20% are singletons. Time point here: newly diagnosed GD, antithyroid drugs for less than 3 months. The TCR library was made from RNA that had been extracted from PBMCs in TRIzol. This clonotype came up a few times. In addition, the sample was reused for a study of T cells in Graves' hyperthyroidism and ophthalmopathy. From that second work: First-round RT-PCR with HTBI primers amplified the TCR CDR3 region.

Sequenced here: peripheral blood mononuclear cells (PBMCs), sampled at new diagnosis, from a patient treated with antithyroid drugs. The TCR comes from a woman aged 25 to 39 with Graves disease. The chain is built from TRBV5-6 and TRBJ2-1, with 8 bases that match TRBD1. The CDR3: CASSSRDRTYNEQFF. Here the CDR3 DNA reads TGTGCCAGCAGCTCCCGGGACAGGACCTACAATGAGCAGTTCTTC.